This is a list of T cell receptor beta chains from one sample in a study of cytomegalovirus exposure and HLA in healthy donors. Produced via immunoSEQ multiplex PCR; TCRdb's table is partial and in-frame only. The table shows 85,000 to 120,000 clones, with about 81% occurring only once. Sequenced sample: PBMCs. The receptor set was obtained from a male donor in good health and CMV-seropositive. CDR3s leave out the opening cysteine and the closing phenylalanine or tryptophan. Size values are once, few and many counts, or a class for expanded clones, and some rows have none.

CDR3: ASSFQGLAGYEQY; V: TRBV5-6; J: TRBJ2-7; size: .
CDR3: ASSLAEFGNTIY; V: TRBV5-8; J: TRBJ1-3; size: once
CDR3: ASSGQGAYEQY; V: TRBV9; J: TRBJ2-7; size: .
CDR3: ASSQHGWATEAF; V: TRBV28; J: TRBJ1-1; size: many
CDR3: ASSPSTGDYGYT; V: TRBV4-2; J: TRBJ1-2; size: .
CDR3: SVLHFGTGELF; V: TRBV29-1; J: TRBJ2-2; size: .
CDR3: ASSQIATGSNEQF; V: TRBV4-3; J: TRBJ2-1; size: once
CDR3: ASTPQGPKGETQY; V: TRBV7-9; J: TRBJ2-5; size: .
CDR3: ASRDRGGETQY; V: TRBV5-1; J: TRBJ2-5; size: .
CDR3: ASSVGGRGLDEKLF; V: TRBV9; J: TRBJ1-4; size: .
CDR3: ASSRPDLAEAF; V: TRBV28; J: TRBJ1-1; size: few
CDR3: ASSLRTSPDTQY; V: TRBV27; J: TRBJ2-3; size: .
CDR3: SVRTDRMNSPLH; V: TRBV29-1; J: TRBJ1-6; size: .
CDR3: ASSPRQGSGTDTQY; V: TRBV19; J: TRBJ2-3; size: once
CDR3: ASSLGDSGFNQPQH; V: TRBV5-8; J: TRBJ1-5; size: .
CDR3: AIRIAAANTGELF; V: TRBV10-3; J: TRBJ2-2; size: once
CDR3: SVSGLAGGPGEQY; V: TRBV29-1; J: TRBJ2-7; size: .
CDR3: ASSGGSGGEPQH; V: TRBV9; J: TRBJ1-5; size: .
CDR3: ASSLESRQPQH; V: TRBV7-9; J: TRBJ1-5; size: .
CDR3: ASTSGTGLKLF; V: TRBV28; J: TRBJ1-4; size: .
CDR3: ASSLAGLSYEQY; V: TRBV28; J: TRBJ2-7; size: .
CDR3: ASSTISTGGKETQY; V: TRBV11-2; J: TRBJ2-5; size: few
CDR3: ASSFLAGDTDTQY; V: TRBV9; J: TRBJ2-3; size: .
CDR3: ASWTGLIYNEQF; V: TRBV27; J: TRBJ2-1; size: few
CDR3: ASSPLEDNEQF; V: TRBV18; J: TRBJ2-1; size: .
CDR3: ATSKEQGRSNGYP; V: TRBV15; J: TRBJ1-2; size: .
CDR3: ASSLGSGTYEQY; V: TRBV7-3; J: TRBJ2-7; size: few
CDR3: ASSAGTSRFSEQY; V: TRBV9; J: TRBJ2-7; size: once
CDR3: ASSQSRDRGREQY; V: TRBV23-1; J: TRBJ2-7; size: few
CDR3: ASSPRTGGSGELF; V: TRBV5-6; J: TRBJ2-2; size: .
CDR3: ASSDGTAANYGYT; V: TRBV7-6; J: TRBJ1-2; size: .
CDR3: ASSLSQGIGYT; V: TRBV14; J: TRBJ1-2; size: .
CDR3: ASSLLTVNTEAF; V: TRBV5-1; J: TRBJ1-1; size: .